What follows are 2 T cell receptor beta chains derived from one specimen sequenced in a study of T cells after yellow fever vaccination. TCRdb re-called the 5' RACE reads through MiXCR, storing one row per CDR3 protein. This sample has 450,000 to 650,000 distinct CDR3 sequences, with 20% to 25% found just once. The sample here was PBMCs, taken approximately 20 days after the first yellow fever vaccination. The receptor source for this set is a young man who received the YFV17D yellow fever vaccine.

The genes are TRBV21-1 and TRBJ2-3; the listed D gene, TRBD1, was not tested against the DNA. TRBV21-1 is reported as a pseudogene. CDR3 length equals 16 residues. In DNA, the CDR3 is TGTGCCAGCAGCAAAGGTCGGGGACAGTTCACAGATACGCAGTATTTT. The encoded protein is CASSKGRGQFTDTQYF.

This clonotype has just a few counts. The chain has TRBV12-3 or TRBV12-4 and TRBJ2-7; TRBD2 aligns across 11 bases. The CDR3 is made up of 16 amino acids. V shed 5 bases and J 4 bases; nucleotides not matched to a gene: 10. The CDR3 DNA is TGTGCCAGCAGTCCTCCGGGACTAGCGGTGGAATACGAGCAGTACTTC. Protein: CASSPPGLAVEYEQYF.